This T cell receptor (beta chain) is from a study of neurological immune-mediated disorders (dated 2019 in TCRdb). About the study as a whole: Of the 35 or so multiple sclerosis patients, around 31 had relapsing-remitting MS and 3 had secondary progressive MS. Of the 70 or so subjects in the cohort, around 14 were HAM/TSP patients, about 35 were multiple sclerosis patients, and 20 were healthy controls. Using UMI-based sequencing, the study compared peripheral blood TCR-beta repertoires from patients with HTLV-I-associated myelopathy (HAM/TSP), patients with multiple sclerosis, and healthy controls. Alongside PBMC samples, the set of some 98 TCR-beta libraries contained longitudinal samples, technical triplicates, and paired CD4+ and CD8+ T-cell subsets that had been sorted. On the study overall, not on this receptor specifically: No clinical or MRI features were associated with the MS cluster, and the authors said that larger cohorts are needed. No identical CDR3 amino acid sequences were shared among expanded clones across subjects, suggesting private TCR-beta repertoires in all groups. In a phylogenetic analysis, the repertoires of 18 out of 34 MS patients fell into a single cluster of related CDR3 sequences, pointing to a possible signature at the repertoire level. The highest TCR clonal expansion was observed in HAM/TSP patients, whereas the lowest was observed in MS patients, even when compared with healthy controls.

For the unsorted PBMC libraries, 2 million PBMCs were stored in RNAlater at -80 degrees C until RNA extraction and were used to generate the libraries. The multiple sclerosis patients were enrolled in a US clinical protocol that used magnetic resonance imaging to evaluate disease progression. Peripheral blood underwent Ficoll-Hypaque density gradient centrifugation to isolate PBMCs, which were then cryopreserved in liquid nitrogen. cDNA was synthesized by template-switch 5'RACE using a primer with a 10-nucleotide random unique molecular identifier that tagged each TCR transcript. Every sequencing run covered 15-18 subjects and yielded more than 180 million TCR-beta sequences. The RNeasy kit was used to extract total RNA. Using the KAPA Real-time Library Amplification kit, TCR-beta VDJ regions were amplified with primers for the TCR constant region and the 5'RACE anchor. A first PCR added sample indexes and Illumina adaptors, and a second PCR then raised library yield. The roughly 650 bp TCR product was size-selected on a 2% E-gel SizeSelection system after Ampure bead purification. Before pooling, libraries had their quality checked on a Bioanalyzer, their concentration measured with Qubit, and their quantity determined with the Kapa Library Quantification kit. Libraries were sequenced paired-end 2 x 150 bp on an Illumina HiSeq 2500. To increase sequence diversity, roughly 24-32% phiX was spiked into each library pool. In the source study's methods: The quality-filtered reads were processed with the UMI-based MiGEC pipeline, whose error correction step removed more than 80% of the raw TCR sequences. IMGT germline references were used for aligning VDJ genes, and each clonotype was defined as a unique CDR3 amino acid sequence together with its V-J genes. Clonal expansion, Shannon diversity and CDR3 relatedness (CalcPairwiseDistances, ClusterSamples) were evaluated with VDJtools, and phylogenetic trees were built with CLCbio workbench. Clones with at least 8 unique UMIs were defined as expanded, with this threshold being based on coefficient-of-variation modelling across technical triplicates. The public reads were reprocessed in TCRdb via fastp at Q25 and MiXCR, keeping in-frame beta chains. Duplicate CDR3 protein sequences are folded into a single record with the most common DNA and genes. The V and J calls here are based on TCRdb, not the publication. In all, the sample holds fewer than 85,000 distinct CDR3 sequences, and approximately 5% of those were seen once. The ten largest clonotypes hold 2.2% of the sample.

This clonotype was picked up many times. The antigen it binds to is not known. Base qualities are not provided; no much larger clone lies one nucleotide away. The CDR3 has 15 amino acids, counting the end cysteine and phenylalanine. The sequence is cut down to CDR3 DNA, 45 bases in frame from base 1. The germline V gene (reference sequence) yields SEHNR for CDR1 and FQNEAQ for CDR2. V sheds 6 bases and J sheds 2 bases, leaving 13 bases between their ends. Rearrangement joined TRBV7-9 to TRBJ2-2, with no confidently assigned D gene. The sequenced material came from PBMCs. The receptor's source is a woman between 70 and 85 years old with multiple sclerosis. The sequenced DNA: TGTGCCAGCAGACGGCCTTATATTAACACCGGGGAGCTGTTTTTT. It translates as CASRRPYINTGELFF.